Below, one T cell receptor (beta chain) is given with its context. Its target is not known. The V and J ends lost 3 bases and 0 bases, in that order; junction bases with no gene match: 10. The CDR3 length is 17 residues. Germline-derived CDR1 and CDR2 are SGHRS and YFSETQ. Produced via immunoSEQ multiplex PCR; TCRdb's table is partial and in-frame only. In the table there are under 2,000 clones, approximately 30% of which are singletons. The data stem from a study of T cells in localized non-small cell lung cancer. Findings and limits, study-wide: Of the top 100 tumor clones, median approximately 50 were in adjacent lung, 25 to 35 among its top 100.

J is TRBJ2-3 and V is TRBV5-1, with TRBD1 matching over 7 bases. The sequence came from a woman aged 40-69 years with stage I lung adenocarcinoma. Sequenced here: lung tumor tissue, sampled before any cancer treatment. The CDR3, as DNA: TGCGCCAGCAGCTCCGCCAAGACAGGGTCTAGCACAGATACGCAGTATTTT. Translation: CASSSAKTGSSTDTQYF.